The source of this TCR beta chain is a study of cytomegalovirus exposure and HLA in healthy donors. Findings and limits, study-wide: Later examination showed HLA-associated TCR beta chains had greater clonal expansion than equally common others. Only CMV serostatus was available as immune exposure information.

This clone was observed a handful of times. Its matching antigen is unknown. Germline V gene lookup returns CDR1 SGHRS and CDR2 YFSETQ. Trimming stripped 4 bases from V and 0 bases from J, with 12 bases between. The CDR3 contains 15 residues. The PCR made use of 60 Vbeta and 13 Jbeta primers. Libraries were prepared by immunoSEQ multiplex PCR; TCRdb keeps only in-frame clonotypes and omits some of them. This table holds about 200,000 clones, just under 70% found once. The chain combines TRBV5-1 with TRBJ2-3; no clear D. The sequenced sample was PBMCs. The clonotype comes from a middle-aged man in good health and CMV-seropositive. Here the CDR3 DNA reads TGCGCCAGCAGCGATGCAGGCGCTAGCACAGATACGCAGTATTTT. Encoded protein: CASSDAGASTDTQYF.